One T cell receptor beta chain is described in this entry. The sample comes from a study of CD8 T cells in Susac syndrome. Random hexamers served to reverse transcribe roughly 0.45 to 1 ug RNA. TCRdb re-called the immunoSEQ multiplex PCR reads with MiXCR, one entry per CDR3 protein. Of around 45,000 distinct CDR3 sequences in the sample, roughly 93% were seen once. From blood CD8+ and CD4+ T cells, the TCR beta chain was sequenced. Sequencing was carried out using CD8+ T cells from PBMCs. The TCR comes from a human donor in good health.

The CDR3 DNA follows: TGTGCCAGCAGCTCCGGGACCCTCGGAGGCGCAGATACGCAGTATTTT. Translating it yields CASSSGTLGGADTQYF. The V gene is TRBV13, the J gene TRBJ2-3; D is perhaps TRBD1 or TRBD2 (5 bases each). The germline V gene encodes CDR1 PRHDT and CDR2 FYEKMQ (reference sequence). This CDR3 contains 16 residues. V was pared by 4 bases and J by 4 bases, with 18 bases between.